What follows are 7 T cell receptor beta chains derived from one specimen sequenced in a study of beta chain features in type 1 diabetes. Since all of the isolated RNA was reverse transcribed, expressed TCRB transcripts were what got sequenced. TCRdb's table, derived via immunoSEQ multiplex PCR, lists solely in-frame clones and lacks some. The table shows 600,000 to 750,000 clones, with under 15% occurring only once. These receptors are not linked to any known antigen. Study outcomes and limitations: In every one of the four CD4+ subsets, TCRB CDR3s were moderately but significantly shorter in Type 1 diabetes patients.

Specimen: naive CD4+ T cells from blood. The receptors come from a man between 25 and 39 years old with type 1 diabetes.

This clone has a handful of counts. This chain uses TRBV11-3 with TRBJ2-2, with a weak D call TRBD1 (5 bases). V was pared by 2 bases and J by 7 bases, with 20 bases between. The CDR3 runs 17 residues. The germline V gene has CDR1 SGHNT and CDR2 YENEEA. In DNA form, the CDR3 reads TGTGCCAGCAGCTTAACCAATTTCTCGCCCAGGGACGGGGAGCTGTTTTTT. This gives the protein CASSLTNFSPRDGELFF.

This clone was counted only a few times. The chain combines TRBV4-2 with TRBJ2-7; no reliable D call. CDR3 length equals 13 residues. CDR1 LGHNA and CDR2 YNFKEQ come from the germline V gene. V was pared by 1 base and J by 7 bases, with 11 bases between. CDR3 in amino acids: CASSQGIPGEQYF. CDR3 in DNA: TGTGCCAGCAGCCAAGGAATCCCCGGAGAGCAGTACTTC.

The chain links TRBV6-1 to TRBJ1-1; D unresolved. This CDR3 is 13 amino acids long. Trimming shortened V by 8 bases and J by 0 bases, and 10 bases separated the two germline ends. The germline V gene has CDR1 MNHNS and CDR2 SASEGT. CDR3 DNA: TGTGCCAGCCGGGCATCATTGAACACTGAAGCTTTCTTT. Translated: CASRASLNTEAFF.

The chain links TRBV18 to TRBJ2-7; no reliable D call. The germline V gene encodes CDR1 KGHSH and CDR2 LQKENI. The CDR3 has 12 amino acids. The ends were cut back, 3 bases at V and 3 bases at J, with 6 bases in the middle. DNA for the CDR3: TGTGCCAGCTCACCCGAGAACTACGAGCAGTACTTC. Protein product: CASSPENYEQYF.

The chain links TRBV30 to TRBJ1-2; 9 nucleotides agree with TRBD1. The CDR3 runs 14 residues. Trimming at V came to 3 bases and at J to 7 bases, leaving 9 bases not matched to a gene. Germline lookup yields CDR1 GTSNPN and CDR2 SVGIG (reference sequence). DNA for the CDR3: TGTGCCTGGAGCCGGGACAGGGAAGCGAGTGGCTACACCTTC. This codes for CAWSRDREASGYTF.

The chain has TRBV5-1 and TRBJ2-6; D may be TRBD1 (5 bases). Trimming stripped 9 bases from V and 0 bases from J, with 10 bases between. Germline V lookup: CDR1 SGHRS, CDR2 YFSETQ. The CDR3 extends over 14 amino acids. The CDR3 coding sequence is TGCGCCACCACCCAGGGCTCTGGGGCCAACGTCCTGACTTTC. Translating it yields CATTQGSGANVLTF.

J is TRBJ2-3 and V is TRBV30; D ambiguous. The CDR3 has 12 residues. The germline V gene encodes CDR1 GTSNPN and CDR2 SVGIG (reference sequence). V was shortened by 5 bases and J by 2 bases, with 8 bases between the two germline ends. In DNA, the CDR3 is TGTGCCTGGCGCCATTCCACAGATACGCAGTATTTT. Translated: CAWRHSTDTQYF.